The clone carrying this T cell receptor beta chain was seen at least ten times. No antigen is known for it. Amplifying from RNA transcripts, the study obtained TCR beta CDR3 regions. The library came from an HTBI-primed first-round RT-PCR and a second-round multiplex PCR. TCRdb independently ran MiXCR on the multiplex PCR reads; one entry per CDR3 protein. The table lists 650,000 to 900,000 distinct CDR3 sequences, around 40% of them singletons. This record belongs to a study of Graves' ophthalmopathy and Graves' hyperthyroidism. Study-wide findings and caveats: A classifier, a 13-signature model, separated ophthalmopathy from stable hyperthyroidism with about 87% sensitivity and around 80% specificity.

V gave up 6 bases and J gave up 7 bases; unmatched junction bases: 4. This CDR3 region has 14 residues. The source of this sequence is an adult man with Graves' ophthalmopathy. The sequenced sample consisted of peripheral blood. This chain connects TRBV12-3 or TRBV12-4 to TRBJ1-5; 12 nucleotides match TRBD1. CDR3 coding DNA: TGTGCCAGCAGGGGGACAGGGGGCGAACAGCCCCAGCATTTT. Its protein is CASRGTGGEQPQHF.